The clone carrying this T cell receptor beta chain showed up just a few times. Its cognate antigen is unknown. This sample's time point: newly diagnosed GD, antithyroid drugs for less than 3 months. TCR sequences were obtained from RNA taken from PBMCs. This entry comes from a study of regulatory T cells in long-lasting Graves disease. Overall study results and limits: There was favoring of TRBV28, TRBJ1-2 and TRBJ2-5 in persistent disease.

The TCR beta library used iRepertoire HTBI primers with Arm-PCR amplification of CDR3. Each CDR3 protein is one row after TCRdb ran MiXCR on the multiplex PCR reads. The sample lists around 400,000 distinct CDR3 sequences; 15% to 18% were seen once. There are 17 residues in the CDR3. V lost 4 bases and J lost 7, with 22 bases in between. The germline CDR1 and CDR2 sequences are KGHDR and SFDVKD. The V gene is TRBV24-1, the J gene TRBJ2-1; D is uncertain. This receptor was obtained from a female donor with Graves disease. The sequencing here drew on peripheral blood mononuclear cells (PBMCs), taken at new diagnosis, from a patient treated with antithyroid drugs. CDR3 loop: CATSDPLGKTGGNEQFF. CDR3 sequence (DNA): TGTGCCACCAGTGACCCCCTTGGGAAAACTGGTGGGAATGAGCAGTTCTTC.